This record covers a single T cell receptor beta chain. The germline V and J ends were trimmed by 2 bases and 5 bases, with 13 bases remaining between them. This CDR3 region has 15 residues. Germline V CDR1 and CDR2: MDHEN, SYDVKM. The sample belongs to a study of T cell changes during pregnancy in multiple sclerosis. TCRdb's copy holds only in-frame clones and misses some; the assay was immunoSEQ multiplex PCR. Counted here are just under 95,000 clones, over 80% occurring once; the ten biggest clones make up 2.6%. Specimen: peripheral blood, collected in the first trimester of pregnancy. The TCR originated in a female donor with multiple sclerosis, enrolled in a pregnancy study. The V and J genes are TRBV28 and TRBJ2-1, with a possible D match to TRBD2 (6 bases). CDR3 DNA: TGTGCCAGCAGTTTACCGGGGGTTCTCGACAATGAGCAGTTCTTC. This sequence encodes CASSLPGVLDNEQFF.